Here is one T cell receptor beta chain with its context. Its target antigen remains unknown. No clone much larger than this one lies a single base away; base qualities are absent. Graves' hyperthyroidism was defined as stable when no progression to ophthalmopathy occurred over 18 months of follow-up. Hyperthyroidism patients were newly diagnosed, had a disease duration of under 2 months, and were aged 18 to 65 years. Any patient with an uncontrolled infection, another autoimmune disease, pregnancy or lactation was excluded. Clinical symptoms, serum thyroxine and TRAb, thyroid ultrasound, and orbital computed tomography formed the basis for the diagnoses. PBMCs were separated from around 9.1 ml of fresh peripheral blood using Ficoll-Paque density gradient centrifugation. Total RNA was extracted with Trizol reagent, and quality was checked on an Agilent 2100 Bioanalyzer. The data are from a study of T cells in Graves' hyperthyroidism and ophthalmopathy (dated by TCRdb to about 2019). Regarding the research as a whole: Peripheral blood samples were taken at the time of initial diagnosis, prior to any treatment. After blood sampling, hyperthyroidism patients were treated with methimazole at a starting dose of 30 mg daily, and ophthalmopathy patients were treated with high-dose intravenous methylprednisolone. The approximately 100 discovery patients were randomly split 7:3 into training and test sets. The paper describes TCR Vbeta CDR3 sequencing of more than 120 peripheral blood samples, made up of around 41 ophthalmopathy patients, 70 to 75 hyperthyroidism patients and roughly 17 progressor patients. Prospective prediction of ophthalmopathy was tested in an independent validation cohort of 18 hyperthyroidism patients and around 16 patients who later progressed to ophthalmopathy. The study also compared thyroid tissue and blood T-cell repertoires from roughly six Graves' hyperthyroidism patients. To identify TCR V-J signatures that set the groups apart, the researchers used a discovery cohort of more than 95 patients, made up of some 41 with Graves' ophthalmopathy and 55 to 65 with stable Graves' hyperthyroidism.

Including the terminal cysteine and phenylalanine, the CDR3 comprises 16 residues. Just the 48-base CDR3 DNA is kept, in frame starting at base 1. Here V drops 3 bases and J drops 1 base, and the junction holds 8 bases not matched to any gene. Study-wide conclusions, independent of this receptor: Ophthalmopathy was separated from stable hyperthyroidism by a 13 V-J signature model, with about 88% sensitivity and about 84% specificity obtained in cross-validation and 80%/75% obtained in testing. No statistical method was used to set the sample size in advance, and investigators knew the group allocation. In validation, the model predicted progression to ophthalmopathy a median of roughly 6.5 months before onset, with roughly 70% sensitivity and more than 72% specificity. Most expanded thyroid clonotypes (frequency above 0.001) were also detected in blood, a finding suggesting that blood repertoires may reflect thyroid immune responses.

TCR beta CDR3 regions were amplified from RNA transcripts. The TCR CDR3 was subjected to a first round of RT-PCR using the HTBI primer set and the Qiagen OneStep RT-PCR kit. A second multiplex PCR round built the libraries, followed by size selection and purification. Sequencing of the libraries was done on an Illumina HiSeq2000 using paired-end 100 bp reads. Regarding the original processing steps: Raw data were processed with SOAPnuke, discarding reads with adapters, uncalled bases, mean Phred below 15, or no exact constant-primer or identifier match. High-quality paired reads were merged with COPE v1.2.5, and unique nucleotide sequences were defined as clonotypes. MiTCR v1.1 was used to align the clonotypes against IMGT TRBV, TRBD and TRBJ reference segments. The analysis included only V-J combinations with a frequency above 0.0001, which together covered roughly 99% of the repertoires. A TCS score was defined as the ratio between F50 (clonal expansion) and ExV (chaos), using BLOSUM62-based TCRdist between CDR3 peptides within each V-J. Welch's t-statistics and random forest reduced roughly 530 V-J features to under 15, which were used in a naive Bayes classifier (R e1071). Through fastp at Q25 and MiXCR, TCRdb rebuilt clones from the public reads, retaining in-frame beta chains. Every CDR3 protein is listed once, alongside the most common genes and DNA of its rows. TCRdb's processing, not the authors', yielded these V and J calls. For this sample the table gives a few hundred thousand distinct CDR3 sequences, of which around 15% were detected only once. The top ten hold roughly 14% of the sample.

The TCR originated in a woman between 35 and 50 years old with Graves' hyperthyroidism. The sequenced sample consisted of blood. The sequence joins TRBV12-3 or TRBV12-4 to TRBJ2-5; TRBD1 fits 7 bases in the junction. The CDR3 corresponds to CASSFRDRQIQETQYF. The sequenced DNA: TGTGCCAGCAGTTTTCGGGACAGACAAATCCAAGAGACCCAGTACTTC.